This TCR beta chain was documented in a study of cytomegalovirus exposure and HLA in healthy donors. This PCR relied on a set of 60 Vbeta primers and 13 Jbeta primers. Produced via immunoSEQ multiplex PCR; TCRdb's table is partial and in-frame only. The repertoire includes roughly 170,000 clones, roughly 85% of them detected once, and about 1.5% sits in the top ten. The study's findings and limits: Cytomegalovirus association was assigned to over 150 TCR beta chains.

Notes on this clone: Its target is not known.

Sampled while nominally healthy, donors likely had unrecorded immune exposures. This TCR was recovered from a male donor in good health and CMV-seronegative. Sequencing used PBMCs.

The CDR3 spells CASSEISTSGGAVTGELFF. The DNA for the CDR3 is TGTGCCAGCAGTGAAATTTCTACTAGCGGGGGGGCGGTCACCGGGGAGCTGTTTTTT. The chain couples TRBV2 to TRBJ2-2; 13 bases align to TRBD2. V trimming: 2 bases; J trimming: 4 bases; junction bases outside the gene matches: 10. This CDR3 is built from 19 residues. Germline V gene sequence: CDR1 SNHLY, CDR2 FYNNEI. The complete variable domain, with remaining parts taken from reference TRBV2 and TRBJ2-2, reads EPEVTQTPSHQVTQMGQEVILRCVPISNHLYFYWYRQILGQKVEFLVSFYNNEISEKSEIFDDQFSVERPDGSNFTLKIRSTKLEDSAMYFCASSEISTSGGAVTGELFFGEGSRLTVL.